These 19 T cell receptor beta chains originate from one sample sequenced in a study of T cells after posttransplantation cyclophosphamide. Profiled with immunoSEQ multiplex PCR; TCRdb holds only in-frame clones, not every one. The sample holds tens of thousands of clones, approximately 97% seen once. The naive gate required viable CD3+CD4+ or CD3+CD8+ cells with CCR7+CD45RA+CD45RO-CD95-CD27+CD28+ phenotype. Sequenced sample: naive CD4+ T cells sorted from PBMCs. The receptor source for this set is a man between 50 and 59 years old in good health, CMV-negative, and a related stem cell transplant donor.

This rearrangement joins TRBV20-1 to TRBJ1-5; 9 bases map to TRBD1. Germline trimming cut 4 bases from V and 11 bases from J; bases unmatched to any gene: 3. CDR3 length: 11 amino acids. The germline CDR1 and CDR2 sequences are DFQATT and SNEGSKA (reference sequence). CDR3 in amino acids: CSAIDRGSQHF. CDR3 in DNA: TGCAGTGCTATCGACAGGGGGTCCCAGCATTTT.

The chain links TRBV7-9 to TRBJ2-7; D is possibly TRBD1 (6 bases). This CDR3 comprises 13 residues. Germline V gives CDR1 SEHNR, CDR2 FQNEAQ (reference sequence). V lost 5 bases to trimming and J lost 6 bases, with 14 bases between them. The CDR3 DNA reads TGTGCCAGCAGCCGCTTGGGGGCTGGCGAGCAGTACTTC. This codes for CASSRLGAGEQYF.

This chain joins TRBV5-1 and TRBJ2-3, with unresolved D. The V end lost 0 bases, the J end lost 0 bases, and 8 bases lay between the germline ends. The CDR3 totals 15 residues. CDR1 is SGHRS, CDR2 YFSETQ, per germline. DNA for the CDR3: TGCGCCAGCAGCTTGGGCGAGGCTAGCACAGATACGCAGTATTTT. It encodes CASSLGEASTDTQYF.

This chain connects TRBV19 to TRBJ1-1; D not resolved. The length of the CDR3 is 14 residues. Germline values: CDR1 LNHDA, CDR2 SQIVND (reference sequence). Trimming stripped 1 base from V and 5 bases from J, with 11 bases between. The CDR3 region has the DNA TGTGCCAGTAGTATAGGATTCGGGAAAACTGAAGCTTTCTTT. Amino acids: CASSIGFGKTEAFF.

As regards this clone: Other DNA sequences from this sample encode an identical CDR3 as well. CDR3: CASSMVHGRGNTEAFF. The CDR3 region has the DNA TGTGCCAGTAGTATGGTACATGGCCGAGGGAACACTGAAGCTTTCTTT. The rearrangement uses TRBV19 and TRBJ1-1, with D unclear. Germline CDR1 is LNHDA and CDR2 is SQIVND (reference sequence). V was shortened by 3 bases and J by 1 base, with 15 bases between the two germline ends. CDR3 length: 16 amino acids.

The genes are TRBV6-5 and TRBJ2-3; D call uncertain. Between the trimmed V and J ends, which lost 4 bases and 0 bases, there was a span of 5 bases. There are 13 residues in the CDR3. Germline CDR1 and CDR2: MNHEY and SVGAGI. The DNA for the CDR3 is TGTGCCAGCAGTTCAGGTAGCACAGATACGCAGTATTTT. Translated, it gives CASSSGSTDTQYF.

The CDR3, as DNA: TGTGCCAGCAGCTTAGCGGCCAGGGCGGATGGCTACACCTTC. It yields the protein CASSLAARADGYTF. This chain uses TRBV7-9 with TRBJ1-2; D is perhaps TRBD1 (5 bases). Trimming pared 0 bases from V and 6 bases from J, leaving 11 bases between. Germline V CDR1 and CDR2: SEHNR, FQNEAQ (reference sequence). The CDR3 has 14 residues. Supplemented by reference TRBV7-9 and TRBJ1-2, the full variable domain reads DTGVSQNPRHKITKRGQNVTFRCDPISEHNRLYWYRQTLGQGPEFLTYFQNEAQLEKSRLLSDRFSAERPKGSFSTLEIQRTEQGDSAMYLCASSLAARADGYTFGSGTRLTVV.

The CDR3 nucleotides read TGCGCCAGCTTCGGTACGACGAACACCGGGGAGCTGTTTTTT. This encodes CASFGTTNTGELFF. The chain carries TRBV5-1 and TRBJ2-2; D unresolved. The germline CDR1 and CDR2 sequences are SGHRS and YFSETQ. The CDR3 consists of 14 residues. Trimming took 7 bases from V and 0 from J, leaving 10 bases between them.

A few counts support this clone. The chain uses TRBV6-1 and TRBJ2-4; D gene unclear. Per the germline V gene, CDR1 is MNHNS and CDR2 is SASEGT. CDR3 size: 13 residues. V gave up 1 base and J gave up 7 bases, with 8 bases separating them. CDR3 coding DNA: TGTGCCAGCAGTGAAGATCCTGGCAACATTCAGTACTTC. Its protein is CASSEDPGNIQYF.

The CDR3, as DNA: TGTGCCAGCAGCTTCCAGGGTAACTATGGCTACACCTTC. It encodes CASSFQGNYGYTF. The chain joins TRBV5-6 to TRBJ1-2; a possible D gene is TRBD1 (5 bases). Per the germline V gene, CDR1 is SGHDT and CDR2 is YYEEEE. V dropped 2 bases and J dropped 1 base, with 6 bases sitting between them. The CDR3 consists of 13 residues.

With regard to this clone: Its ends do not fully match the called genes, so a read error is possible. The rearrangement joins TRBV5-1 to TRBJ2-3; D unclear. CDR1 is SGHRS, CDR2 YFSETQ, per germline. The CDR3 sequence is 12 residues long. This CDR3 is CANSLAGDTQYF. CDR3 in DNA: TGCGCCAACAGCTTGGCCGGGGATACGCAGTATTTT.

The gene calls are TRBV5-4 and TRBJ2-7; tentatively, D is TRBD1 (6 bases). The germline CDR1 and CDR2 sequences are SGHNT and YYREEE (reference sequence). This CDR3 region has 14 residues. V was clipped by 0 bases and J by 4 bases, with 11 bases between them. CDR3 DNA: TGTGCCAGCAGCTTGGAGAGACAGGAATACGAGCAGTACTTC. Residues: CASSLERQEYEQYF.

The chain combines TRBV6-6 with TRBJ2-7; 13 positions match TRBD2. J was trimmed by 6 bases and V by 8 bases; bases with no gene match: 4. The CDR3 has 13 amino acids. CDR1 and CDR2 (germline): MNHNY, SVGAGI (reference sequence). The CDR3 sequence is CASVLAGGGEQYF. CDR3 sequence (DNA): TGTGCCAGCGTACTAGCGGGAGGGGGCGAGCAGTACTTC.

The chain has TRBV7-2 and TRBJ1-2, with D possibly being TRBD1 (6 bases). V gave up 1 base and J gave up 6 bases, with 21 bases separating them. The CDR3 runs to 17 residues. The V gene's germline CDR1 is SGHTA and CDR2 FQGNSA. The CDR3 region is CASSLGPGGRGGDGYTF. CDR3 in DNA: TGTGCCAGCAGCTTAGGCCCTGGCGGCAGGGGTGGGGATGGCTACACCTTC.

CDR3 sequence (DNA): TGTGCCAGCAGCGCCGCAGGACTAGCGGGGATAACCGGGGAGCTGTTTTTT. It is translated as CASSAAGLAGITGELFF. The rearrangement joins TRBV9 to TRBJ2-2, with 12 bases fitting TRBD2. J lost 5 bases, V lost 3 bases, and 8 bases had no gene match. The V gene's germline CDR1 is SGDLS and CDR2 YYNGEE. The length of the CDR3 is 17 residues.

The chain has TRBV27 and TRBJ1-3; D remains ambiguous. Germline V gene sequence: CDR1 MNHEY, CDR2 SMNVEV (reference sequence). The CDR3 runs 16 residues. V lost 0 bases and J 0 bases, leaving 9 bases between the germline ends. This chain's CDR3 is CASSLSVGSSGNTIYF. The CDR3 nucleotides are TGTGCCAGCAGTTTATCGGTGGGCAGCTCTGGAAACACCATATATTTT.

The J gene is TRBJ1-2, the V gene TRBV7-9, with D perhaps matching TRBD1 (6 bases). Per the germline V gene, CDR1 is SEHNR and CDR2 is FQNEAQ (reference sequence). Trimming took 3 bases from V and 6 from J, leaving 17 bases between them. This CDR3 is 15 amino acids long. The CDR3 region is CASSFLAGGADGYTF. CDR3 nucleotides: TGTGCCAGCAGCTTTCTTGCGGGGGGCGCGGATGGCTACACCTTC.

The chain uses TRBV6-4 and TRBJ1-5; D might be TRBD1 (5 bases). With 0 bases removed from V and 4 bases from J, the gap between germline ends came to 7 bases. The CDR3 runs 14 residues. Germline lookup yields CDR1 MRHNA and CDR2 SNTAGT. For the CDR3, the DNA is TGTGCCAGCAGTGACTCGACAGCTAATCAGCCCCAGCATTTT. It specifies CASSDSTANQPQHF.

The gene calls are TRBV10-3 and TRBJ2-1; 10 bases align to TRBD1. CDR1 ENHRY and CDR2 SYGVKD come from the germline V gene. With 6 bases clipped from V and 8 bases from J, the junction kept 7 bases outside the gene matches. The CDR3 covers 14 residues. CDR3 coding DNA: TGTGCCATCAGCCCGGGACAGGGGATTTATGAGCAGTTCTTC. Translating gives CAISPGQGIYEQFF.